This TCR beta chain was captured by sequencing in a study of control samples from healthy donors and cancer patients. CDR1 KGHSH and CDR2 LQKENI come from the germline V gene. Trimming cost V 2 bases and J 6 bases, with 4 bases left between them. This CDR3 has 11 residues. Clones were read by immunoSEQ multiplex PCR, and TCRdb kept only the in-frame ones, dropping some. Of 78,000 or so clones detected, about 80% appear once; the ten largest clones hold about 16%. This sequence was found in a man aged 45-65 years in good health. This rearrangement joins TRBV18 to TRBJ1-1; D is unresolved. Sequencing was performed on blood. In DNA form, the CDR3 reads TGTGCCAGCTCACCAGGATCTGAAGCTTTCTTT. Translated: CASSPGSEAFF.